These T cell receptor beta chains were read from a single sample in a study of control samples from healthy donors and cancer patients. Repertoires were generated with immunoSEQ multiplex PCR, while TCRdb's copy carries only in-frame clones and drops some. The sample records some 74,000 clones, approximately 94% being singletons. Material: blood. Receptors were obtained from a woman in her 30s in good health. The CDR3 runs from the conserved cysteine through the conserved F or W. The D gene is left open where the match is weak. Only some rows state a clone size, as once, few, many or a class for expanded clones.

TRBV27	TRBJ2-1	.	TRBD2	CASSRLSGGANEQFF	TGTGCCAGCAGTCGTCTAAGCGGGGGGGCCAATGAGCAGTTCTTC
TRBV3-1/TRBV3-2	TRBJ1-2	.	.	CASSQVHYGYTF	TGTGCCAGCAGCCAAGTACACTATGGCTACACCTTC
TRBV19	TRBJ2-6	.	TRBD2	CASRTGGSGANVLTF	TGTGCCAGTAGGACGGGGGGCTCTGGGGCCAACGTCCTGACTTTC
TRBV5-1	TRBJ2-5	.	TRBD2	CPSSDSSGGAETQYF	TGCCCCAGCAGCGACTCTAGCGGGGGGGCGGAGACCCAGTACTTC
TRBV27	TRBJ2-5	once	TRBD2	CASSSRGLAGGQSQETQYF	TGTGCCAGCAGTTCCCGGGGACTAGCGGGGGGACAATCTCAAGAGACCCAGTACTTC
TRBV3-1/TRBV3-2	TRBJ1-2	.	.	CASSQAGRYGYTF	TGTGCCAGCAGCCAAGCGGGGAGGTATGGCTACACCTTC
TRBV5-1	TRBJ1-2	once	TRBD1	CASSSGQGGFYGYTF	TGCGCCAGCAGCTCAGGACAGGGAGGGTTCTATGGCTACACCTTC
TRBV7-9	TRBJ2-5	.	.	CASSLPSAGAAGTQYF	TGTGCCAGCAGCTTACCGTCGGCGGGGGCCGCGGGTACCCAGTACTTC
TRBV5-8	TRBJ1-5	once	.	CASSLVPAGQPQHF	TGTGCCAGCAGCTTGGTCCCGGCCGGTCAGCCCCAGCATTTT
TRBV15	TRBJ2-2	.	TRBD2	CATLQGGWAPDTGELFF	TGTGCCACCCTCCAGGGAGGGTGGGCCCCCGACACCGGGGAGCTGTTTTTT
TRBV27	TRBJ2-2	.	TRBD2	CASSSRTSGGYTGELFF	TGTGCCAGCAGTTCGAGGACTAGCGGGGGCTACACCGGGGAGCTGTTTTTT
TRBV7-2	TRBJ2-3	.	TRBD2	CASSYRTSGWYTQYF	TGTGCCAGCAGCTACAGGACTAGCGGGTGGTATACGCAGTATTTT
TRBV19	TRBJ1-2	.	.	CASSIVSGPNYGYTF	TGTGCCAGTAGTATAGTTAGCGGACCTAACTATGGCTACACCTTC
TRBV21-1	TRBJ2-2	.	.	CASSEIPGAGELFF	TGTGCCAGCAGCGAAATCCCAGGGGCGGGGGAGCTGTTTTTT
TRBV2	TRBJ1-1	.	TRBD1	CASKHRGTEAFF	TGTGCCAGCAAACACAGGGGGACTGAAGCTTTCTTT
TRBV2	TRBJ1-5	.	TRBD1	CASSLDRGQRDQPQHF	TGTGCCAGCAGTTTAGACAGGGGGCAACGAGATCAGCCCCAGCATTTT
TRBV5-4	TRBJ1-2	once	.	CASTKNVGGIPYGYTF	TGTGCCAGCACCAAAAATGTGGGTGGTATCCCCTATGGCTACACCTTC
TRBV7-9	TRBJ1-2	few	.	CASSALERGLNYGYTF	TGTGCCAGCAGCGCGCTGGAGCGGGGCCTTAACTATGGCTACACCTTC
TRBV29-1	TRBJ2-5	.	TRBD2	CSVGTSGATAQETQYF	TGCAGCGTGGGGACTAGCGGGGCCACCGCACAAGAGACCCAGTACTTC
TRBV11-2	TRBJ1-1	.	.	CASSLDRRIGEAFF	TGTGCCAGCAGCTTAGACAGAAGGATTGGTGAAGCTTTCTTT
TRBV2	TRBJ1-5	.	.	CASKGDSNQPQHF	TGTGCCAGCAAGGGAGATAGCAATCAGCCCCAGCATTTT
TRBV7-3	TRBJ1-2	.	.	CASSPRADYGYTF	TGTGCCAGCAGCCCCAGGGCGGACTATGGCTACACCTTC
TRBV10-3	TRBJ1-1	.	.	CAISESAQIMNTEAFF	TGTGCCATCAGTGAGTCCGCACAGATAATGAACACTGAAGCTTTCTTT
TRBV11-2	TRBJ1-1	.	.	CASSPWGDLGAFF	TGTGCCAGCAGCCCCTGGGGAGACCTAGGAGCTTTCTTT
TRBV15	TRBJ1-4	.	.	CATSLGGAALNEKLFF	TGTGCCACCAGCCTAGGGGGGGCGGCTTTAAATGAAAAACTGTTTTTT
TRBV6-5	TRBJ1-5	.	.	CASSSLDQPQHF	TGTGCCAGCAGTTCCCTAGATCAGCCCCAGCATTTT
TRBV20-1	TRBJ1-1	.	TRBD1	CSARGTGWFF	TGCAGTGCTAGAGGGACAGGGTGGTTCTTT
TRBV7-2	TRBJ2-2	.	TRBD1	CASSGRQGSTGELFF	TGTGCCAGCAGCGGACGACAGGGGTCCACCGGGGAGCTGTTTTTT
TRBV21-1	TRBJ1-4	.	.	CASSGPRGGGGPLGEKLFF	TGTGCCAGCAGCGGACCCCGAGGAGGGGGGGGCCCGCTTGGTGAAAAACTGTTTTTT
TRBV6-1	TRBJ1-1	.	.	CASSEYTRGAEAFF	TGTGCCAGCAGTGAATACACCAGGGGCGCTGAAGCTTTCTTT
TRBV2	TRBJ2-1	.	TRBD2	CASASGGEQFF	TGTGCCAGCGCTAGCGGGGGTGAGCAGTTCTTC
TRBV7-9	TRBJ1-1	.	.	CASSFNRDAFF	TGTGCCAGCAGCTTTAACAGGGACGCTTTCTTT
TRBV9	TRBJ1-6	.	.	CASSLSDNSPLHF	TGTGCCAGCAGCCTTAGCGATAATTCACCCCTCCACTTT
TRBV19	TRBJ2-3	.	TRBD2	CASKKTSGRPTDTQYF	TGTGCCAGTAAAAAAACTAGCGGAAGACCCACAGATACGCAGTATTTT
TRBV6-1	TRBJ2-5	.	.	CASSEIVYGETQYF	TGTGCCAGCAGTGAAATAGTTTATGGGGAGACCCAGTACTTC
TRBV2	TRBJ1-3	.	.	CATGPDETGVGSGNTIYF	TGTGCCACCGGCCCGGACGAGACAGGAGTCGGCTCTGGAAACACCATATATTTT
TRBV6-5	TRBJ2-2	.	.	CACNPPGTGELFF	TGTGCCTGCAACCCCCCGGGCACCGGGGAGCTGTTTTTT
TRBV3-1/TRBV3-2	TRBJ1-1	.	TRBD1	CASSPIPGQYMNTEAFF	TGTGCCAGCAGCCCAATTCCGGGACAGTACATGAACACTGAAGCTTTCTTT
TRBV4-1	TRBJ1-2	.	.	CASSPRTGSYNYGYTF	TGCGCCAGCAGCCCACGGACGGGATCGTATAACTATGGCTACACCTTC
TRBV11-3	TRBJ1-1	.	.	CASSQGSGVRAFF	TGTGCCAGCAGCCAAGGATCCGGGGTTCGAGCTTTCTTT
TRBV9	TRBJ2-7	.	TRBD1	CASSVAGGSREQYF	TGTGCCAGCAGCGTAGCAGGGGGATCTAGGGAGCAGTACTTC
TRBV19	TRBJ1-6	.	.	CASSPGPSSYNSPLHF	TGTGCCAGTAGTCCGGGGCCTAGCTCCTATAATTCACCCCTCCACTTT